This record looks at one T cell receptor (beta chain) sequence and its context. Its matching antigen is unknown. The CDR3 loop spans 13 amino acids. V lost 0 bases and J lost 1, with 3 bases in between. CDR1 SGHAT and CDR2 FQNNGV come from the germline V gene. Repertoires were generated with immunoSEQ multiplex PCR, while TCRdb's copy carries only in-frame clones and drops some. The data hold 12,000 or so clones, with about 83% observed a single time. Separate sequencing covered autoproliferating (CFSE-dim) and non-proliferating (CFSE-high) T cells from stimulus-free culture. Roughly 5x10^7 CFSE-labeled PBMCs were cultured around 7 days unstimulated, then replicate wells were pooled. The PBMCs received roughly 0.5 uM CFSE and serum-free culture with no added stimuli. The data were taken from a study of memory B cells and T cells in multiple sclerosis.

The TCR originated in a human donor with multiple sclerosis. Sequenced: PBMCs from blood kept in culture. The chain uses TRBV11-2 and TRBJ1-1; no definite D call. The CDR3 loop reads CASSLDWNTEAFF. The CDR3 nucleotides are TGTGCCAGCAGCTTAGATTGGAACACTGAAGCTTTCTTT.